Reported below is one T cell receptor beta chain. Antigen unknown. Assay used: immunoSEQ multiplex PCR; TCRdb lists only in-frame clones, some missing. Of approximately 140,000 clones detected, 90% appear once; the ten largest clones hold 3.4%. The CDR3 runs 14 residues. With 6 bases clipped from V and 2 bases from J, the junction kept 9 bases outside the gene matches. The germline gives CDR1 SQVTM, CDR2 ANQGSEA. This record comes from a study of T cell responses to AZD1222 COVID-19 vaccine. Notes on the study in general: Spike-specific TCR breadth and depth rose after two AZD1222 doses. Nearly half of spike-specific TCRs reportedly go after variant regions that carry no mutations.

This TCR was recovered from an adult in good health. This chain uses TRBV29-1 with TRBJ1-1, with 7 bases fitting TRBD1. Material: peripheral blood, obtained on day 0 of AZD1222 vaccination. CDR3 loop: CSVGKGASNTEAFF. The CDR3 region has the DNA TGCAGCGTCGGTAAGGGGGCCAGTAACACTGAAGCTTTCTTT.